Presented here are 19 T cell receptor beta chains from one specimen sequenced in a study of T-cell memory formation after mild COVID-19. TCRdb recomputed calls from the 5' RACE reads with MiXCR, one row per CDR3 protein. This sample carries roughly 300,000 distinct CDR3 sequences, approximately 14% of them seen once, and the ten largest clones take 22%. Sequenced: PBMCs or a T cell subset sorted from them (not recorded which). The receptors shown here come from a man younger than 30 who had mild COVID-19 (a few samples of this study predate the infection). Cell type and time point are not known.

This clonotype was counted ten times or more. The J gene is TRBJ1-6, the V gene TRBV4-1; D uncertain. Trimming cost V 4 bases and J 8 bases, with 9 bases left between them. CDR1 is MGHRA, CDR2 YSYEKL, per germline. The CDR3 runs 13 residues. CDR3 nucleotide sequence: TGCGCCAGCAGCCGCAAGTGGGATTCACCCCTCCACTTT. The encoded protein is CASSRKWDSPLHF.

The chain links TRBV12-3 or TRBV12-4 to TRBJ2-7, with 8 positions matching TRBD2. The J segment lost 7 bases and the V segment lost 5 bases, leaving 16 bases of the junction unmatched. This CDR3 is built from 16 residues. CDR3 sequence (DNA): TGTGCCAGCAGTCGGCGGGGGGCGGGGGGCCAAGGAGAGCAGTACTTC. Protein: CASSRRGAGGQGEQYF.

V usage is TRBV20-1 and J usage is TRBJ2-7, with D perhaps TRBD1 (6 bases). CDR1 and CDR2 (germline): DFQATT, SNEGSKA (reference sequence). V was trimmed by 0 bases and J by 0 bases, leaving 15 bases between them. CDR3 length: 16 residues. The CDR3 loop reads CSARDAGGPNSYEQYF. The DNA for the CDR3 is TGCAGTGCTAGAGATGCTGGGGGCCCGAACTCCTACGAGCAGTACTTC.

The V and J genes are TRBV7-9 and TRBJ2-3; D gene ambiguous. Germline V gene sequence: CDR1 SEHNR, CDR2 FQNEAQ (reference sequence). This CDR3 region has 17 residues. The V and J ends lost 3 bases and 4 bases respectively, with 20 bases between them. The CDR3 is CASSFVVGRRIADTQYF. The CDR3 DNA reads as TGTGCCAGCAGCTTTGTGGTTGGGCGGCGGATCGCAGATACGCAGTATTTT.

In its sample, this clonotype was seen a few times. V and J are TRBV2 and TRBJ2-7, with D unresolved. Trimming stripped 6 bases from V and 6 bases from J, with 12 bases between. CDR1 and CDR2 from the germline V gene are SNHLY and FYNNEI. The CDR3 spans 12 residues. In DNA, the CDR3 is TGTGCCAGCAGCACAGTGCCCCGCGAGCAGTACTTC. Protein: CASSTVPREQYF. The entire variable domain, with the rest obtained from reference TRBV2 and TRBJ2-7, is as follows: EPEVTQTPSHQVTQMGQEVILRCVPISNHLYFYWYRQILGQKVEFLVSFYNNEISEKSEIFDDQFSVERPDGSNFTLKIRSTKLEDSAMYFCASSTVPREQYFGPGTRLTVT.

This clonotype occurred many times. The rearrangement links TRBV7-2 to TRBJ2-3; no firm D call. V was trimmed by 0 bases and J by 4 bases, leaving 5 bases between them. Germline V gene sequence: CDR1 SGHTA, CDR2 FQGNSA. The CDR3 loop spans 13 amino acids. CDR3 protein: CASSLAAADTQYF. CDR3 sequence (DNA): TGTGCCAGCAGCTTAGCGGCAGCAGATACGCAGTATTTT.

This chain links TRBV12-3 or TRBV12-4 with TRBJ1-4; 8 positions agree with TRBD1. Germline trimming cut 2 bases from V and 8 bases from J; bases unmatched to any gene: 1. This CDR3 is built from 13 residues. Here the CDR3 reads CASSLRDREKLFF. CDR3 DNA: TGTGCCAGCAGTTTAAGGGACAGGGAAAAACTGTTTTTT.

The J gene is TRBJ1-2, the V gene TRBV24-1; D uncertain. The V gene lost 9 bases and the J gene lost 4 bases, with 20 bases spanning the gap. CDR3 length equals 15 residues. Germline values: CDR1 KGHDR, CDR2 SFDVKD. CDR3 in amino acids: CATQSSTSRPYGYTF. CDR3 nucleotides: TGTGCCACCCAAAGCTCGACCTCTCGCCCCTATGGCTACACCTTC.

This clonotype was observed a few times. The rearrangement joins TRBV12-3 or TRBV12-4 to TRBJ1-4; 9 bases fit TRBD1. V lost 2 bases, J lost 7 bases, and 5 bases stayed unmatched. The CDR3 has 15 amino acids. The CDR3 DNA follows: TGTGCCAGCAGTTTATCGACAGGGGGTGGTGAAAAACTGTTTTTT. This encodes CASSLSTGGGEKLFF.

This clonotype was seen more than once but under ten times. The CDR3 nucleotides read TGTGCCAGCAGCTTCGGAGCAGCGCCCGATGAGCAGTTCTTC. Translating gives CASSFGAAPDEQFF. J is TRBJ2-1 and V is TRBV7-2, with unresolved D. The germline gives CDR1 SGHTA, CDR2 FQGNSA. CDR3 size: 14 residues. The V gene lost 3 bases and the J gene lost 8 bases, with 14 bases spanning the gap.

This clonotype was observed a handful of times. The CDR3 DNA reads as TGTGCCCAACGGGGCACCGGGGAGCTGTTTTTT. It codes for CAQRGTGELFF. The chain has TRBV12-3 or TRBV12-4 and TRBJ2-2, with D possibly matching TRBD2 (5 bases). V gave up 11 bases and J gave up 4 bases, with 8 bases separating them. CDR3 length: 11 residues.

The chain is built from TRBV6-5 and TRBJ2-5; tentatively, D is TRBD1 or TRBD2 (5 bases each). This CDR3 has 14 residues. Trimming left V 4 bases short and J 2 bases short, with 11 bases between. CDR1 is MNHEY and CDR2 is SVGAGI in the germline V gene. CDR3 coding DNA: TGTGCCAGCAGTTCCGGGTGGGGGCAAGAGACCCAGTACTTC. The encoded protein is CASSSGWGQETQYF.

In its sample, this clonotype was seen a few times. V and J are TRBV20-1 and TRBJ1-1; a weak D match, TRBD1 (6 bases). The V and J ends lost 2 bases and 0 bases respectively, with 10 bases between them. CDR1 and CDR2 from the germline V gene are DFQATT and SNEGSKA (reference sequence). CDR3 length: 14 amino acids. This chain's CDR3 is CSARPGAMNTEAFF. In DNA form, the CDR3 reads TGCAGTGCTAGACCAGGGGCTATGAACACTGAAGCTTTCTTT.

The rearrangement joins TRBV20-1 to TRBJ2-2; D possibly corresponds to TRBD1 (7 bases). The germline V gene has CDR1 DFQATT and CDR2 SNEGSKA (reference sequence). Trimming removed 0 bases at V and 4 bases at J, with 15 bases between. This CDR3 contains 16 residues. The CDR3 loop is CSARDGGGAGTGELFF. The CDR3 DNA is TGCAGTGCTAGAGATGGAGGGGGCGCAGGCACCGGGGAGCTGTTTTTT.

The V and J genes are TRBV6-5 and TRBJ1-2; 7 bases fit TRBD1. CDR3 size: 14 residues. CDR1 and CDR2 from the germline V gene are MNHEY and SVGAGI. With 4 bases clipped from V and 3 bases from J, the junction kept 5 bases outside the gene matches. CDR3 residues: CASSSRGTDYGYTF. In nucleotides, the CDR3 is TGTGCCAGCAGTTCGCGAGGGACAGACTATGGCTACACCTTC.

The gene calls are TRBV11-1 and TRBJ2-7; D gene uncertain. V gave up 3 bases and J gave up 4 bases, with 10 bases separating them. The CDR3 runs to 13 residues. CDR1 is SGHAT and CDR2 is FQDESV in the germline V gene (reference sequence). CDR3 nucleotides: TGTGCCAGCAGCTTCAAGGGTGGGTACGAGCAGTACGTC. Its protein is CASSFKGGYEQYV.

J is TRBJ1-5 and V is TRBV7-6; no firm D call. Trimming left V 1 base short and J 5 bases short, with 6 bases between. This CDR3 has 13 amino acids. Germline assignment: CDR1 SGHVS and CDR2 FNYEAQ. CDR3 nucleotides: TGTGCCAGCAGCTTAGAATTCTATCAGCCCCAGCATTTT. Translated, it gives CASSLEFYQPQHF.

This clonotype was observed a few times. The CDR3 DNA is TGTGCCAGTCGCCTTGGGGACAAGAACACTGAAGCTTTCTTT. Translating it yields CASRLGDKNTEAFF. The chain recombines TRBV19 with TRBJ1-1; weak D call: TRBD1 (6 bases). The CDR3 is 14 amino acids. CDR1 and CDR2 from the germline V gene are LNHDA and SQIVND (reference sequence). V was trimmed by 8 bases and J by 1 base, leaving 14 bases between them.

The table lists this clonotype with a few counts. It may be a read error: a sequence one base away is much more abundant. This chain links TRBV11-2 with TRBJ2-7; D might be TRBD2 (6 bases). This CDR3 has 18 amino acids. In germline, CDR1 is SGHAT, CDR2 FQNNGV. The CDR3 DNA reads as TGTGCCAGCAGCTTTTCGGACGGCGGAGGGTTGTGGTCCTGCGAGCAGTACGTC. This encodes CASSFSDGGGLWSCEQYV.